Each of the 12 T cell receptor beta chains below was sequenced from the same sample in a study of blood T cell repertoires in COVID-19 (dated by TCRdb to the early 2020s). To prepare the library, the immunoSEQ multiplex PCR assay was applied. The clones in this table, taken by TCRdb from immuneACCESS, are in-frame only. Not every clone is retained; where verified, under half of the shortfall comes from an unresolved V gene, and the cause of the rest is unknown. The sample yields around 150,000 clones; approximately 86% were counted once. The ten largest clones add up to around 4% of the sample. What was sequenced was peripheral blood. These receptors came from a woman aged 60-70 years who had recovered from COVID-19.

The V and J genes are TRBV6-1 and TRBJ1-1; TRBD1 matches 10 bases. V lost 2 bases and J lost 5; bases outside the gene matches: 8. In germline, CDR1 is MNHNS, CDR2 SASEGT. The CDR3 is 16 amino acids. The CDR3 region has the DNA TGTGCCAGCAGTGAAATTGTCGGGACAGGGGCTACTGAAGCTTTCTTT. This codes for CASSEIVGTGATEAFF.

CDR3 in DNA: TGTGCCAGCAACCTAAGGGGACTTAACACCGGGGAGCTGTTTTTT. Its translation is CASNLRGLNTGELFF. V usage is TRBV6-5 and J usage is TRBJ2-2; weak D call: TRBD2 (6 bases). Looked up from germline, CDR1 is MNHEY and CDR2 is SVGAGI. This CDR3 spans 15 amino acids. V was clipped by 7 bases and J by 2 bases, with 14 bases between them.

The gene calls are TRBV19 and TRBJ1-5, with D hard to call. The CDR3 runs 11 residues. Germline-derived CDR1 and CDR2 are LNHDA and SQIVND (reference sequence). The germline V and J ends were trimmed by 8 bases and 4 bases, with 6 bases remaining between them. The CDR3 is CASGRNQPQHF. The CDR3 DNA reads TGTGCCAGTGGCCGAAATCAGCCCCAGCATTTT. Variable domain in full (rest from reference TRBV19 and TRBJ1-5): DGGITQSPKYLFRKEGQNVTLSCEQNLNHDAMYWYRQDPGQGLRLIYYSQIVNDFQKGDIAEGYSVSREKKESFPLTVTSAQKNPTAFYLCASGRNQPQHFGDGTRLSIL.

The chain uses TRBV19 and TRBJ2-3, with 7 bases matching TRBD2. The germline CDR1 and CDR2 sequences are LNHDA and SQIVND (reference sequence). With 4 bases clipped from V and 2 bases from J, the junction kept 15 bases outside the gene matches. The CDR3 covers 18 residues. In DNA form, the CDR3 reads TGTGCCAGTAGTAGTCCGCCGGGGGGATACCCCCTCACAGATACGCAGTATTTT. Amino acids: CASSSPPGGYPLTDTQYF.

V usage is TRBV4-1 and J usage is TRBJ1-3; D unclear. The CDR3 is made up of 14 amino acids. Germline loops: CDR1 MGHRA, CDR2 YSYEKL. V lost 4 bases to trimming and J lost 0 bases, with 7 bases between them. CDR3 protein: CASSPSSSGNTIYF. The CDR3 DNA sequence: TGCGCCAGCAGCCCGTCGAGCTCTGGAAACACCATATATTTT.

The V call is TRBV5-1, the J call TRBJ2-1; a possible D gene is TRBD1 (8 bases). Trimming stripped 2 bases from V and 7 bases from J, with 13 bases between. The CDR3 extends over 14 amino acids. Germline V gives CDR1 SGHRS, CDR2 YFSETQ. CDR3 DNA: TGCGCCAGCAGCTTAGACAGGGGAGGGAATGAGCAGTTCTTC. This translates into CASSLDRGGNEQFF.

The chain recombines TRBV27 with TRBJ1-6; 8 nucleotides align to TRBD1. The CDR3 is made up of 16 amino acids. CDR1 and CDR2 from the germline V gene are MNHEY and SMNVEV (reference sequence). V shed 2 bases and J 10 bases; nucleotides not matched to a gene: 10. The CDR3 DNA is TGTGCCAGCAGTTTAGCAGCCGGGACAGGATACTCACCCCTCCACTTT. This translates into CASSLAAGTGYSPLHF.

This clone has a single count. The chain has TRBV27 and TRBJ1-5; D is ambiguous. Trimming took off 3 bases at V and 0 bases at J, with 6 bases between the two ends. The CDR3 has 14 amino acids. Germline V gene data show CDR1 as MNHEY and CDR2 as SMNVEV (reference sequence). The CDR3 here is CASSFVYSNQPQHF. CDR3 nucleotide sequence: TGTGCCAGCAGTTTTGTATATAGCAATCAGCCCCAGCATTTT.

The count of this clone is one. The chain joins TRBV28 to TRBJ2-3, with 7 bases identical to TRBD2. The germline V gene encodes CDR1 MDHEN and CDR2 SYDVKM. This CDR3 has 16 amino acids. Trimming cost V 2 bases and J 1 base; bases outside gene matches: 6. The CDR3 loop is CASSLHSGAGTDTQYF. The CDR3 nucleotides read TGTGCCAGCAGTTTACACAGCGGGGCCGGCACAGATACGCAGTATTTT.

The CDR3 nucleotides are TGTGCCAGTAGTATCCTACTGACAGGGGCGGGCGCCGAGCAGTACTTC. Protein: CASSILLTGAGAEQYF. This rearrangement joins TRBV19 to TRBJ2-7; 8 bases match TRBD1. The CDR3 loop spans 16 amino acids. V shed 3 bases, J shed 6 bases, and the junction held 13 bases outside the gene matches. CDR1 and CDR2 from the germline V gene are LNHDA and SQIVND (reference sequence).

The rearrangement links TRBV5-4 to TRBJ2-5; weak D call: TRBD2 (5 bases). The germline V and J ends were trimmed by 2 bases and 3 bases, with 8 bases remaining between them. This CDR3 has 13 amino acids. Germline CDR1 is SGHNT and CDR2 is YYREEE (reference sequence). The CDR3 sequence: CASSFKGEETQYF. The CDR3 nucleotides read TGTGCCAGCAGCTTTAAGGGAGAAGAGACCCAGTACTTC.

Here the CDR3 DNA reads TGTGCCAGGACCAGACAGGGTATCGGCACTGAAGCTTTCTTT. Translating it yields CARTRQGIGTEAFF. This chain uses TRBV30 with TRBJ1-1, with 7 bases matching TRBD1. The junction had 13 bases not matched to a gene; V was cut back by 8 bases and J by 4 bases. Germline CDR1 and CDR2: GTSNPN and SVGIG (reference sequence). The CDR3 extends over 14 amino acids.